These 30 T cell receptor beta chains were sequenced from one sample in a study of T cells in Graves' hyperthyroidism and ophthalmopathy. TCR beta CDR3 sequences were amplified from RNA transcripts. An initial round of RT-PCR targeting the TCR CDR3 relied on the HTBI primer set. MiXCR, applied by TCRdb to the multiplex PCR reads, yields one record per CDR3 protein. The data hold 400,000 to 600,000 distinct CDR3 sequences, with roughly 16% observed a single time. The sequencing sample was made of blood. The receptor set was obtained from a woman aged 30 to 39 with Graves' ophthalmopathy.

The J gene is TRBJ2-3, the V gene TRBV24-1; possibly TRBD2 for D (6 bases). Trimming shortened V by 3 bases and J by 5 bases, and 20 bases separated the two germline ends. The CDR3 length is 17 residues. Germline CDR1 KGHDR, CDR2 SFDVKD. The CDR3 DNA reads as TGTGCCACCAGTGATAGCGGGTCTCTCGTGGATCGAGATACGCAGTATTTT. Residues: CATSDSGSLVDRDTQYF.

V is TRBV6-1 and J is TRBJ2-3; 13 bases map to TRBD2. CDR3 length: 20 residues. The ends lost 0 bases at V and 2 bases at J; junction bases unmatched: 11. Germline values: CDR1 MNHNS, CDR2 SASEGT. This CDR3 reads CASSEAAPGLAGWNTDTQYF. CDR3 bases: TGTGCCAGCAGTGAAGCGGCCCCGGGACTAGCGGGATGGAACACAGATACGCAGTATTTT.

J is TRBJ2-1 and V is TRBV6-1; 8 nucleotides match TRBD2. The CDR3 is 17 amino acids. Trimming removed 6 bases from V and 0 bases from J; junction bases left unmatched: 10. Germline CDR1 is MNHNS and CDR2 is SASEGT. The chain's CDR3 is CASRGREGHDSYNEQFF. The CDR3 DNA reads TGTGCCAGCAGAGGACGGGAGGGCCACGACTCCTACAATGAGCAGTTCTTC.

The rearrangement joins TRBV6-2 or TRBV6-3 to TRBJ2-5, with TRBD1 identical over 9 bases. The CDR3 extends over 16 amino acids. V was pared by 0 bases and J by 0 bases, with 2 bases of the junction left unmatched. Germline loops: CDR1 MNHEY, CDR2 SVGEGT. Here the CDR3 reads CASSYSRDRDQETQYF. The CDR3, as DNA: TGTGCCAGCAGTTACTCGAGGGACAGGGACCAAGAGACCCAGTACTTC.

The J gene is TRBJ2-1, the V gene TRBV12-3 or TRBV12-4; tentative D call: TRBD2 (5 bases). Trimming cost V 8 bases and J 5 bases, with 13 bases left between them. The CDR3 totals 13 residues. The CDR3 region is CASDPGADNEQFF. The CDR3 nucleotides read TGTGCCAGCGACCCCGGAGCGGACAATGAGCAGTTCTTC.

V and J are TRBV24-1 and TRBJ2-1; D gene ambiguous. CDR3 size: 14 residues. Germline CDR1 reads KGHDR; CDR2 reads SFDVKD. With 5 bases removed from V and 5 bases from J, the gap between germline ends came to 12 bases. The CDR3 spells CATSGTELNNEQFF. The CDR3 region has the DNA TGTGCCACCAGTGGTACGGAGTTGAACAATGAGCAGTTCTTC.

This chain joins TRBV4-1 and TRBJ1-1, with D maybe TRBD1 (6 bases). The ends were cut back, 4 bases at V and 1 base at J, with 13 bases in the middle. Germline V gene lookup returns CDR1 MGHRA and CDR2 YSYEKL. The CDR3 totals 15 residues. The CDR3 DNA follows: TGCGCCAGCAGCCGGAACAGGGCAGAGAACACTGAAGCTTTCTTT. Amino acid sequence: CASSRNRAENTEAFF.

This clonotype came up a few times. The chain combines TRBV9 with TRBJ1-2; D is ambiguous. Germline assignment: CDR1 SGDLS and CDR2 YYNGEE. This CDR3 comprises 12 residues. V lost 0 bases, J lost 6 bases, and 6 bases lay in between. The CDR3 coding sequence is TGTGCCAGCAGCGTAGAACGGGATGGCTACACCTTC. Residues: CASSVERDGYTF.

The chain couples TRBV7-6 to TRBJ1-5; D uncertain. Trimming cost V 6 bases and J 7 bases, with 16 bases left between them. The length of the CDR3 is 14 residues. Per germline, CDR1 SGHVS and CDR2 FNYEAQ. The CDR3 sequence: CASRFTEEGQPQHF. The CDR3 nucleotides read TGTGCCAGCAGATTCACAGAGGAGGGCCAGCCCCAGCATTTT.

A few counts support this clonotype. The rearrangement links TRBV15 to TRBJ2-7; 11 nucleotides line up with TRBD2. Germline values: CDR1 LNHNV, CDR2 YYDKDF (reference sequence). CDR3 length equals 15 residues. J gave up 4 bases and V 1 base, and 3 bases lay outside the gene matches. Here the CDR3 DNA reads TGTGCCACCAGCAGAGGACTAGCGGGAACATACGAGCAGTACTTC. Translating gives CATSRGLAGTYEQYF.

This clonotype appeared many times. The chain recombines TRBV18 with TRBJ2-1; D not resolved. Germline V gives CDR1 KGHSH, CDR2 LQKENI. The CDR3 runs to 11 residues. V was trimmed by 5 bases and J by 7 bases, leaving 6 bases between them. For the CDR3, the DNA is TGTGCCAGCTCAGCCCAAAATGAGCAGTTCTTC. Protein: CASSAQNEQFF.

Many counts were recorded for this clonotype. CDR3 amino acids: CASSAQGWPYEQYF. CDR3 nucleotides: TGTGCCAGCAGCGCCCAGGGGTGGCCCTACGAGCAGTACTTC. The J gene is TRBJ2-7, the V gene TRBV5-8, with D perhaps TRBD1 (6 bases). Germline V gene lookup returns CDR1 SGHTS and CDR2 YDEGEE. Trimming left V 4 bases short and J 2 bases short, with 13 bases between. This CDR3 spans 14 amino acids.

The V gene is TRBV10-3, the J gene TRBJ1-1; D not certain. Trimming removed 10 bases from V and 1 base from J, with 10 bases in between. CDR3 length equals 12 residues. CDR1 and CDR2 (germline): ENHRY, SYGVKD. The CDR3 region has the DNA TGTGCCACCTCCCTGGAGAACACTGAAGCTTTCTTT. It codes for CATSLENTEAFF.

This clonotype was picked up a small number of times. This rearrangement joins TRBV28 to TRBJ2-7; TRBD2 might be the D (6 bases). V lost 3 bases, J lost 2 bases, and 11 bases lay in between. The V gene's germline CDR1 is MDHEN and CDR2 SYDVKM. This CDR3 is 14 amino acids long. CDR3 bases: TGTGCCAGCAGTTTTTCCGGGAGCCCCTACGAGCAGTACTTC. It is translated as CASSFSGSPYEQYF.

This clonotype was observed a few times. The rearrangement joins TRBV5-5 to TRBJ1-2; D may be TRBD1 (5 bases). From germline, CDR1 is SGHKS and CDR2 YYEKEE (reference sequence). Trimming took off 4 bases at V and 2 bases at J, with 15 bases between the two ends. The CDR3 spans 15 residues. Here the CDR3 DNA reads TGTGCCAGCAGCCCTTACCTATGGGGGAACTATGGCTACACCTTC. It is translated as CASSPYLWGNYGYTF.

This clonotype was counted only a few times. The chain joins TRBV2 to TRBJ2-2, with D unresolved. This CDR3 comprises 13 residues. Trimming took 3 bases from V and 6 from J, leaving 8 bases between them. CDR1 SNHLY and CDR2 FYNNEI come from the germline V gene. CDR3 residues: CASSDLDSGELFF. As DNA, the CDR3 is TGTGCCAGCAGTGATCTAGATTCCGGGGAGCTGTTTTTT.

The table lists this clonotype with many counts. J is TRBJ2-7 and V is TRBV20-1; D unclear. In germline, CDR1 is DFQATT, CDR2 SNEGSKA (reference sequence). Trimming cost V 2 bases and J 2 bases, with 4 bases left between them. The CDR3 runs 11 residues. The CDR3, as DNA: TGCAGTGCTAGAAACACCTACGAGCAGTACTTC. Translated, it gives CSARNTYEQYF.

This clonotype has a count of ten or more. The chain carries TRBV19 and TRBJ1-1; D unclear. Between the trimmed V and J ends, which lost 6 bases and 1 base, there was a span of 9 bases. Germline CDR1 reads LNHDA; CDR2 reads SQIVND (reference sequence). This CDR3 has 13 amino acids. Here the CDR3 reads CASRTVANTEAFF. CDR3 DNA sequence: TGTGCCAGTAGAACAGTTGCGAACACTGAAGCTTTCTTT. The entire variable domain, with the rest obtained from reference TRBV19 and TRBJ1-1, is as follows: DGGITQSPKYLFRKEGQNVTLSCEQNLNHDAMYWYRQDPGQGLRLIYYSQIVNDFQKGDIAEGYSVSREKKESFPLTVTSAQKNPTAFYLCASRTVANTEAFFGQGTRLTVV.

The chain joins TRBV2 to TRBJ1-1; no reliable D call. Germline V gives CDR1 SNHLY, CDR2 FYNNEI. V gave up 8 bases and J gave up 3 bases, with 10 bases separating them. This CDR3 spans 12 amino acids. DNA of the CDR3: TGTGCCAGCGGGCTATCGGACACTGAAGCTTTCTTT. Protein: CASGLSDTEAFF.

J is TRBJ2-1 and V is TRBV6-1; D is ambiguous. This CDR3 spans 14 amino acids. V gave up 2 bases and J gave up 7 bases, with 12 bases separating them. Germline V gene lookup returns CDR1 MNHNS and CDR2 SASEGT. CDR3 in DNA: TGTGCCAGCAGTGAAAGGACGGGCGGAAATGAGCAGTTCTTC. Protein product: CASSERTGGNEQFF.

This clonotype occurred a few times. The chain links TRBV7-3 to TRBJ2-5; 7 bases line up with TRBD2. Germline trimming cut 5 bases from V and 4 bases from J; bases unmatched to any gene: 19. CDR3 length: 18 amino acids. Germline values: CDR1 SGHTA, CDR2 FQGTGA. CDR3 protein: CASSPRTKRDPGGETQYF. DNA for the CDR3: TGTGCCAGCAGCCCTCGAACCAAGCGGGACCCGGGGGGAGAGACCCAGTACTTC.

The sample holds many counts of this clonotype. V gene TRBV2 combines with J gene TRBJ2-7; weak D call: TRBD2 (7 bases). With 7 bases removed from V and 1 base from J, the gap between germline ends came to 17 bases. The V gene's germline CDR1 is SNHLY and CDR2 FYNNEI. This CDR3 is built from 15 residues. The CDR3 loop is CASTLERGASYEQYF. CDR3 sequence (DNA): TGTGCCAGCACCCTCGAACGGGGGGCTTCCTACGAGCAGTACTTC.

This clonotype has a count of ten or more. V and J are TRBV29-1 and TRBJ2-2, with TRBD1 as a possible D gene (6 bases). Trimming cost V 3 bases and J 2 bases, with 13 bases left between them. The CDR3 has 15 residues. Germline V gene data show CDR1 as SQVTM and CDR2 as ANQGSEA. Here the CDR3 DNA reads TGCAGCGTTGAGTTAAGGGGGAAAAACACCGGGGAGCTGTTTTTT. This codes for CSVELRGKNTGELFF.

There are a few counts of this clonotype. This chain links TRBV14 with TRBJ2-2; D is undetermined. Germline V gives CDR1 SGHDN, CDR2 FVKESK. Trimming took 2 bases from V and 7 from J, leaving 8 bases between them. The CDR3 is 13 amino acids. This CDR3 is CASSQTLGGELFF. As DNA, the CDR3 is TGTGCCAGCAGCCAAACGCTCGGCGGGGAGCTGTTTTTT.

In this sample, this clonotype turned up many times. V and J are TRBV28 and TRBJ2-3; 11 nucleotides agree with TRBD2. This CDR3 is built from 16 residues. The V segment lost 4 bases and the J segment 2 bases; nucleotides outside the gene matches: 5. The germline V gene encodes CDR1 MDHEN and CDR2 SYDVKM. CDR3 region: CASSSTSGDPTDTQYF. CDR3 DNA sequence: TGTGCCAGCAGTTCGACTAGCGGGGACCCCACAGATACGCAGTATTTT.

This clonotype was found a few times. The CDR3 DNA follows: TGCGCCAGCAGCCAAGGATCAGGGTTAGGCTACACCTTC. This sequence encodes CASSQGSGLGYTF. This chain connects TRBV4-1 to TRBJ1-2; maybe TRBD1 (5 bases). V lost 1 base and J lost 8, with 11 bases in between. There are 13 residues in the CDR3. Looked up from germline, CDR1 is MGHRA and CDR2 is YSYEKL.

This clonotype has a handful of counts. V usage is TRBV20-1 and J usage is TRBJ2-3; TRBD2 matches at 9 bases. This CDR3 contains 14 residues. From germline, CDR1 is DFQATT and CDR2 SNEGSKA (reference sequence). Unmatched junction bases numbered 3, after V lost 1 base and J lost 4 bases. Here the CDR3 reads CSARVTSGPDTQYF. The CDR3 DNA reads TGCAGTGCTAGAGTGACTAGCGGCCCAGATACGCAGTATTTT.

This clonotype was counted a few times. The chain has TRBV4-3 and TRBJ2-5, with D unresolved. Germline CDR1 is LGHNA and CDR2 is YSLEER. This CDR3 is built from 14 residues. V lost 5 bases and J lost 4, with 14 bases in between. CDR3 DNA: TGCGCCAGCAGCAAAAATAGAGGTGGAGAGACCCAGTACTTC. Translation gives CASSKNRGGETQYF.

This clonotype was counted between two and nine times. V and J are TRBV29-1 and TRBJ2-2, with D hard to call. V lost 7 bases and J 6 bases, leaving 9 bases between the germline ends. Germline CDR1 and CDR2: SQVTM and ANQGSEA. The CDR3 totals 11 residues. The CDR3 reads CSGLKSGELFF. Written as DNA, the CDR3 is TGCAGCGGGCTGAAGTCCGGGGAGCTGTTTTTT.

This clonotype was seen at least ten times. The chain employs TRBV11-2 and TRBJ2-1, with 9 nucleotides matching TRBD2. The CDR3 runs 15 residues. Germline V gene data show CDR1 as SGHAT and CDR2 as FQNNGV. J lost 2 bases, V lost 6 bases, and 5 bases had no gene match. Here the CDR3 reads CASRIAGATYNEQFF. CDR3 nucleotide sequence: TGTGCCAGCAGAATAGCGGGAGCTACCTACAATGAGCAGTTCTTC.